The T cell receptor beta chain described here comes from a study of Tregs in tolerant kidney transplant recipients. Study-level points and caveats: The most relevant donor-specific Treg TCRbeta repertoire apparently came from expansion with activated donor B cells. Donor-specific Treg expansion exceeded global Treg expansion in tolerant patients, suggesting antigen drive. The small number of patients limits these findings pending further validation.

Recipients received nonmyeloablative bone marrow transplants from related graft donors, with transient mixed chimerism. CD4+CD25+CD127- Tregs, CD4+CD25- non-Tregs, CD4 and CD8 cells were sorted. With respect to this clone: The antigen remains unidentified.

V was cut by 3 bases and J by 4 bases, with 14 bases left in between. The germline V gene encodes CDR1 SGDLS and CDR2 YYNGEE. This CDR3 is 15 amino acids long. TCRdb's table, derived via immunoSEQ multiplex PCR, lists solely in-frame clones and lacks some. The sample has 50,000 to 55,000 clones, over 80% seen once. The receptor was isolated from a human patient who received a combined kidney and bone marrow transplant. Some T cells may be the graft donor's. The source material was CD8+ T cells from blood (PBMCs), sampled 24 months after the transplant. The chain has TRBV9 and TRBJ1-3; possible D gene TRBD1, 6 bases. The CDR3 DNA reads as TGTGCCAGCAGCGGGAGAGGGCAGGGGGGAAACACCATATATTTT. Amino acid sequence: CASSGRGQGGNTIYF.